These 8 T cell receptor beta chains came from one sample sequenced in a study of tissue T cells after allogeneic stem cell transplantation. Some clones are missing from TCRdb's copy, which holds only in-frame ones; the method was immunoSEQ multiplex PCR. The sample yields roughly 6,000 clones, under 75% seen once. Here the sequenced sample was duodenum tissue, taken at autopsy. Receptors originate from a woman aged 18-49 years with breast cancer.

CDR3 loop: CASSPRTGALSGNTIYF. CDR3 sequence (DNA): TGCGCCAGCAGCCCTAGGACAGGCGCCCTCTCTGGAAACACCATATATTTT. This chain links TRBV5-1 with TRBJ1-3; TRBD1 aligns across 7 bases. Germline lookup yields CDR1 SGHRS and CDR2 YFSETQ. The CDR3 length is 17 residues. Losses at the gene ends were 4 bases for V and 0 bases for J; bases not matched to a gene: 10.

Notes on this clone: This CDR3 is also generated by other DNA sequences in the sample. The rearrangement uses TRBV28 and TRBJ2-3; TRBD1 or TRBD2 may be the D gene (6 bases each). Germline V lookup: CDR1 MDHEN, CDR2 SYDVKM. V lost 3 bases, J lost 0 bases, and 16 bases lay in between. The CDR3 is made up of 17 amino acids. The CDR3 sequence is CASSLPLTGTSTDTQYF. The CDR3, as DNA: TGTGCCAGCAGTTTGCCCCTAACAGGGACTAGCACAGATACGCAGTATTTT.

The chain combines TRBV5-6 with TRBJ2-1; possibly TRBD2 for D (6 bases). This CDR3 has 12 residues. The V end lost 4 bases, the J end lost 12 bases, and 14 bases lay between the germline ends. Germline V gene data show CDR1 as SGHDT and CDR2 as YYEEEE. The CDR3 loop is CASSGTPAAQFF. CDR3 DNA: TGTGCCAGCAGCGGGACTCCAGCGGCGCAGTTCTTC.

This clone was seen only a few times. The CDR3 spells CASSRGQGAFYGYTF. CDR3 DNA sequence: TGTGCCAGCAGTCGGGGACAGGGGGCATTCTATGGCTACACCTTC. The rearrangement joins TRBV7-9 to TRBJ1-2; 12 bases fit TRBD1. After removal of 6 bases from V and 4 bases from J, the junction contained 6 bases not matched to a gene. This CDR3 contains 15 residues. Germline values: CDR1 SEHNR, CDR2 FQNEAQ (reference sequence).

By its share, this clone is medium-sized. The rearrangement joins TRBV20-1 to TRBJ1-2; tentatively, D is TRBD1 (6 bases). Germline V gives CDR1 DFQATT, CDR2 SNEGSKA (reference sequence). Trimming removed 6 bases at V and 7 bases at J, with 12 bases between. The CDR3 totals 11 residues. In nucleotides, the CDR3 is TGCAGTGCCAATCGGGACATTGGCTACACCTTC. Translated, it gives CSANRDIGYTF.

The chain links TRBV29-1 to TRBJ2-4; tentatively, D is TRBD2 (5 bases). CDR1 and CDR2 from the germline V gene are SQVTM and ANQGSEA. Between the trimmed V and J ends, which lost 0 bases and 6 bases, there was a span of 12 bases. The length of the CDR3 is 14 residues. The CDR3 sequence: CSVEDLSGINIQYF. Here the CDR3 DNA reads TGCAGCGTTGAAGATCTGAGCGGTATAAACATTCAGTACTTC.

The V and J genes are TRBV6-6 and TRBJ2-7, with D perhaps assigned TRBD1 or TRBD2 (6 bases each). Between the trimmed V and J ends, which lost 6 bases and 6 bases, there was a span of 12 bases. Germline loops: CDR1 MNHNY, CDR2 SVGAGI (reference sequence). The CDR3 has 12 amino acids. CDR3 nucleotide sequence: TGTGCCAGCAGGGGGGGCCCGGTCGAGCAGTACTTC. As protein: CASRGGPVEQYF.

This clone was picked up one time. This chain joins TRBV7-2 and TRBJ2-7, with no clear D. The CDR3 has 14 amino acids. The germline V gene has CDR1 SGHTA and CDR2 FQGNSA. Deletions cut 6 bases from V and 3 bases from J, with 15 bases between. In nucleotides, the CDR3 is TGTGCCAGCAGTCCCTCCAGAAGCCTCTACGAGCAGTACTTC. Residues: CASSPSRSLYEQYF. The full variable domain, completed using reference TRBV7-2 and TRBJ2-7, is GAGVSQSPSNKVTEKGKDVELRCDPISGHTALYWYRQSLGQGLEFLIYFQGNSAPDKSGLPSDRFSAERTGGSVSTLTIQRTQQEDSAVYLCASSPSRSLYEQYFGPGTRLTVT.